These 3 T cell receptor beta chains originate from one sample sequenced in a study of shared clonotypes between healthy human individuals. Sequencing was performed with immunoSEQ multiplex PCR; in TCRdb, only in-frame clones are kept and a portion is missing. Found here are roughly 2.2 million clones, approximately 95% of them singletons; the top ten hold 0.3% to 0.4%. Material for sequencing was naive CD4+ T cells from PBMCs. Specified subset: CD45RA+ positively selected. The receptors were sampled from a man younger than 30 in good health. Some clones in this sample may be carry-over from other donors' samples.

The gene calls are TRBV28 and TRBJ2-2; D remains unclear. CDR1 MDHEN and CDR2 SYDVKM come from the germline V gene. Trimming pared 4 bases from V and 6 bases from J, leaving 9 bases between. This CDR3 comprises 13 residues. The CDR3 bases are TGTGCCAGCAGTTCCCGAGTGGCCGGGGAGCTGTTTTTT. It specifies CASSSRVAGELFF.

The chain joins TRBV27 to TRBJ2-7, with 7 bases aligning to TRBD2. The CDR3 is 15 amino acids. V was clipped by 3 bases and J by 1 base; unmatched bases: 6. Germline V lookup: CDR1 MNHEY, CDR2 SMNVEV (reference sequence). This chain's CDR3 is CASSFSGTTSYEQYF. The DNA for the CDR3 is TGTGCCAGCAGTTTCAGTGGGACTACGTCCTACGAGCAGTACTTC.

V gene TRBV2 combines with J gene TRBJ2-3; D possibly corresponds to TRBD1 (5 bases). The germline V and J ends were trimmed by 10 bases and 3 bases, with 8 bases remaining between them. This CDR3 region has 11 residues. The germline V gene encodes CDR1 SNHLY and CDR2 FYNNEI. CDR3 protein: CATTVTDTQYF. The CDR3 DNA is TGTGCCACGACAGTTACAGATACGCAGTATTTT.